These 13 T cell receptor beta chains were sequenced from one sample in a study of T cells in Graves' hyperthyroidism and ophthalmopathy. Authors of the study amplified TCR beta CDR3 regions from RNA transcripts. The TCR CDR3 first-round RT-PCR relied on the HTBI primer set. TCRdb used MiXCR to reprocess the multiplex PCR reads, holding one entry per CDR3 protein. The sample has some 740,000 distinct CDR3 sequences; 12% to 15% are singletons. Sequencing was done on a sample of blood. The receptor set was obtained from a young woman with Graves' hyperthyroidism.

This rearrangement joins TRBV7-2 to TRBJ1-2; D not certain. The V end lost 2 bases, the J end lost 6 bases, and 13 bases lay between the germline ends. This CDR3 spans 14 amino acids. Germline values: CDR1 SGHTA, CDR2 FQGNSA. In DNA form, the CDR3 reads TGTGCCAGCAGCTTAAGTCCCCCCGGGGATGGCTACACCTTC. Residues: CASSLSPPGDGYTF.

As concerns this clonotype: This clone may be a read error of a much larger clone one base away. This chain joins TRBV9 and TRBJ2-1, with 11 bases matching TRBD2. The J call is doubtful: the DNA matches TRBJ2-7 better. In germline, CDR1 is SGDLS, CDR2 YYNGEE. The CDR3 runs to 18 residues. The CDR3 DNA is TGTGCCAGCAGCGTAGCCGGGACTAGCGGCAGCTCCTACAATGAGCAGTACTTC. Its translation is CASSVAGTSGSSYNEQYF.

This clonotype was seen at least ten times. This chain links TRBV20-1 with TRBJ2-1, with D unresolved. The CDR3 sequence is 12 residues long. Trimming took off 2 bases at V and 4 bases at J, with 6 bases between the two ends. Germline CDR1 reads DFQATT; CDR2 reads SNEGSKA (reference sequence). The DNA for the CDR3 is TGCAGTGCTAGATCCTTTTACAATGAGCAGTTCTTC. Translated, it gives CSARSFYNEQFF.

This clonotype was counted at least ten times. This chain uses TRBV10-3 with TRBJ1-5; the D is unclear. There are 13 residues in the CDR3. Trimming stripped 8 bases from V and 5 bases from J, with 13 bases between. Germline CDR1 ENHRY, CDR2 SYGVKD. The CDR3 DNA sequence: TGTGCCATCGCACCCATAGGAGATCAGCCCCAGCATTTT. Its protein product is CAIAPIGDQPQHF.

Details on this clonotype: One base away lies a much larger clone, so this may be a sequencing read error. V usage is TRBV7-2 and J usage is TRBJ2-5, with 9 bases aligning to TRBD1. The J call may be faulty, since TRBJ2-1 better matches the DNA end. The CDR3 runs to 14 residues. Germline CDR1 is SGHTA and CDR2 is FQGNSA. The CDR3 sequence is CASSQKTGGETQFF. CDR3 in DNA: TGTGCCAGCAGTCAGAAGACAGGGGGGGAGACCCAGTTCTTC.

The chain uses TRBV4-3 and TRBJ2-5, with 9 bases identical to TRBD1. The V and J ends lost 1 base and 5 bases, in that order; junction bases with no gene match: 8. Germline values: CDR1 LGHNA, CDR2 YSLEER. The CDR3 runs to 16 residues. CDR3 coding DNA: TGCGCCAGCAGCCAAGGTACAGGGGGCGAAGGGGAGACCCAGTACTTC. Residues: CASSQGTGGEGETQYF.

A few counts support this clonotype. This chain joins TRBV19 and TRBJ2-3, with a weak D call TRBD2 (6 bases). Trimming left V 7 bases short and J 6 bases short, with 11 bases between. Looked up from germline, CDR1 is LNHDA and CDR2 is SQIVND (reference sequence). This CDR3 has 12 amino acids. The CDR3 region has the DNA TGTGCCAGTACCAGCGGGTGGGATACGCAGTATTTT. It is translated as CASTSGWDTQYF.

This clonotype was counted only a few times. The rearrangement joins TRBV10-3 to TRBJ2-5; D may be TRBD2 (6 bases). The CDR3 has 14 amino acids. Trimming took 8 bases from V and 0 from J, leaving 13 bases between them. In germline, CDR1 is ENHRY, CDR2 SYGVKD. CDR3 in DNA: TGTGCCATCCGGGAGAGGGCGTACCAAGAGACCCAGTACTTC. It codes for CAIRERAYQETQYF.

In this sample, this clonotype turned up a few times. The rearrangement joins TRBV2 to TRBJ2-5; D gene uncertain. CDR3 size: 11 residues. Germline V CDR1 and CDR2: SNHLY, FYNNEI. With 7 bases removed from V and 1 base from J, the gap between germline ends came to 4 bases. CDR3 protein: CASNIQETQYF. The DNA for the CDR3 is TGTGCCAGCAATATCCAAGAGACCCAGTACTTC. The complete variable domain, with remaining parts taken from reference TRBV2 and TRBJ2-5, reads EPEVTQTPSHQVTQMGQEVILRCVPISNHLYFYWYRQILGQKVEFLVSFYNNEISEKSEIFDDQFSVERPDGSNFTLKIRSTKLEDSAMYFCASNIQETQYFGPGTRLLVL.

This chain uses TRBV29-1 with TRBJ2-5, with D possibly TRBD2 on 5 matching bases. The germline V and J ends were trimmed by 6 bases and 4 bases, with 21 bases remaining between them. The CDR3 totals 15 residues. The germline V gene encodes CDR1 SQVTM and CDR2 ANQGSEA. CDR3 sequence reads: CSVTGEFGIGETQYF. CDR3 bases: TGCAGCGTGACCGGGGAATTCGGGATCGGAGAGACCCAGTACTTC.

This chain connects TRBV29-1 to TRBJ2-5, with 9 bases fitting TRBD2. The germline CDR1 and CDR2 sequences are SQVTM and ANQGSEA. CDR3 length: 14 amino acids. The ends lost 4 bases at V and 1 base at J; junction bases unmatched: 4. CDR3 protein: CSVVLAGFQETQYF. The DNA for the CDR3 is TGCAGCGTTGTTCTAGCGGGGTTCCAAGAGACCCAGTACTTC.

This clonotype occurred many times. The rearrangement links TRBV27 to TRBJ2-7; maybe TRBD1 (6 bases). The CDR3 covers 13 residues. V lost 5 bases and J 2 bases, leaving 10 bases between the germline ends. Germline values: CDR1 MNHEY, CDR2 SMNVEV (reference sequence). The CDR3 nucleotides read TGTGCCAGCAGTGCCGGGACACCCTACGAGCAGTACTTC. Translated: CASSAGTPYEQYF.

This clonotype showed up many times. The chain combines TRBV5-8 with TRBJ1-2; D unclear. The V end was cut by 0 bases, the J end by 0 bases, with 18 bases between. This CDR3 comprises 18 residues. In germline, CDR1 is SGHTS, CDR2 YDEGEE. Written as DNA, the CDR3 is TGTGCCAGCAGCTTGGTATTTGGGGTTCCCTTGACTAACTATGGCTACACCTTC. Its protein product is CASSLVFGVPLTNYGYTF. Looking up the rest from reference TRBV5-8 and TRBJ1-2 gives the full variable domain: EAGVTQSPTHLIKTRGQQATLRCSPISGHTSVYWYQQALGLGLQFLLWYDEGEERNRGNFPPRFSGRQFPNYSSELNVNALELEDSALYLCASSLVFGVPLTNYGYTFGSGTRLTVV.